This TCR beta chain appears in the sequencing data of a study of T cells in Graves' hyperthyroidism and ophthalmopathy. For the study at large: Peripheral blood draws took place at initial diagnosis, ahead of any treatment.

This clonotype was counted ten times or more. Any patient presenting with uncontrolled infection, other autoimmune disease, pregnancy or lactation was left out. PBMCs were derived from under 13 ml fresh peripheral blood. Amplification of TCR beta CDR3 regions used RNA as the template. Researchers ran a first-round RT-PCR on the TCR CDR3 using the HTBI primer set. Via MiXCR, TCRdb re-called the multiplex PCR reads, giving one row per CDR3 protein. The repertoire holds some 760,000 distinct CDR3 sequences, with about 14% as singletons. Germline V gives CDR1 MNHEY, CDR2 SMNVEV (reference sequence). V shed 6 bases and J shed 7 bases, with 14 bases lying between them. The CDR3 is 13 residues long.

The specimen was blood. This rearrangement joins TRBV27 to TRBJ2-3, with D hard to call. The receptor was isolated from a woman aged 18-29 years with Graves' hyperthyroidism. The CDR3, as DNA: TGTGCCAGCAGCGCCCCGTTTGTACATACGCAGTATTTT. Translated, it gives CASSAPFVHTQYF.